Following are 18 T cell receptor beta chains from one sample sequenced in a study of blood T cell repertoires in COVID-19. Some clones are missing from TCRdb's copy, which holds only in-frame ones; the method was immunoSEQ multiplex PCR. The profile shows 18,000 or so clones, 89% of them singletons. The sample taken for sequencing was peripheral blood. The receptors shown here come from a man in his 60s with active COVID-19.

J is TRBJ1-4 and V is TRBV10-3; 7 bases are a match to TRBD1. The CDR3 has 15 amino acids. Germline V lookup: CDR1 ENHRY, CDR2 SYGVKD. J was trimmed by 8 bases and V by 3 bases; bases with no gene match: 9. Here the CDR3 DNA reads TGTGCCATCAGTGATTTCGACAGGGAGGACGAAAAACTGTTTTTT. Amino acids: CAISDFDREDEKLFF.

The chain has TRBV2 and TRBJ1-3; TRBD1 matches at 10 bases. The CDR3 consists of 14 residues. Germline V gene lookup returns CDR1 SNHLY and CDR2 FYNNEI. The V segment lost 9 bases and the J segment 2 bases; nucleotides outside the gene matches: 4. As DNA, the CDR3 is TGTGCCAGTAGACAGGGGGCTACTGGAAACACCATATATTTT. It codes for CASRQGATGNTIYF.

A single count supports this clone. The chain joins TRBV5-6 to TRBJ1-2; no reliable D call. This CDR3 is 13 amino acids long. CDR1 and CDR2 (germline): SGHDT, YYEEEE. Trimming left V 0 bases short and J 8 bases short, with 11 bases between. CDR3 nucleotides: TGTGCCAGCAGCTTGGGGGCACGAGGGGGCTACACCTTC. It yields the protein CASSLGARGGYTF.

The chain recombines TRBV15 with TRBJ2-7, with 9 nucleotides matching TRBD2. The trim removed 3 bases at V and 0 bases at J, leaving 3 bases unmatched. The CDR3 runs 15 residues. CDR1 is LNHNV and CDR2 is YYDKDF in the germline V gene (reference sequence). Here the CDR3 reads CATSSSSGASYEQYF. The DNA for the CDR3 is TGTGCCACCAGCAGCTCTAGCGGGGCCTCCTACGAGCAGTACTTC.

The chain joins TRBV5-4 to TRBJ1-1; D unresolved. V lost 0 bases and J 1 base, leaving 7 bases between the germline ends. The CDR3 contains 14 residues. The germline V gene has CDR1 SGHNT and CDR2 YYREEE (reference sequence). CDR3 amino acids: CASSLGGTNTEAFF. The DNA of the CDR3 is TGTGCCAGCAGCTTGGGCGGAACGAACACTGAAGCTTTCTTT.

The chain has TRBV18 and TRBJ2-2; 8 bases align to TRBD1. CDR3 length equals 17 residues. V shed 1 base and J 0 bases; nucleotides not matched to a gene: 4. Germline V gives CDR1 KGHSH, CDR2 LQKENI. CDR3 region: CASSPLRQGSNTGELFF. In DNA, the CDR3 is TGTGCCAGCTCACCACTGCGACAGGGGTCGAACACCGGGGAGCTGTTTTTT. The variable domain in full, with the rest retrieved from reference TRBV18 and TRBJ2-2, is NAGVMQNPRHLVRRRGQEARLRCSPMKGHSHVYWYRQLPEEGLKFMVYLQKENIIDESGMPKERFSAEFPKEGPSILRIQQVVRGDSAAYFCASSPLRQGSNTGELFFGEGSRLTVL.

The chain joins TRBV30 to TRBJ1-3; 7 bases line up with TRBD1. Germline V gives CDR1 GTSNPN, CDR2 SVGIG (reference sequence). CDR3 length: 15 amino acids. The J segment lost 2 bases and the V segment lost 3 bases, leaving 7 bases of the junction unmatched. The CDR3: CAWRRTGTAGNTIYF. CDR3 coding DNA: TGTGCCTGGAGACGAACCGGGACAGCTGGAAACACCATATATTTT.

This CDR3 is CASSEILARSSYNEQFF. As DNA, the CDR3 is TGTGCCAGCAGTGAGATACTAGCGCGCAGCTCCTACAATGAGCAGTTCTTC. V usage is TRBV2 and J usage is TRBJ2-1; 7 bases align to TRBD2. V was pared by 3 bases and J by 0 bases, with 8 bases of the junction left unmatched. Looked up from germline, CDR1 is SNHLY and CDR2 is FYNNEI. The CDR3 length is 17 residues. The full variable domain, with the rest looked up from reference TRBV2 and TRBJ2-1, is EPEVTQTPSHQVTQMGQEVILRCVPISNHLYFYWYRQILGQKVEFLVSFYNNEISEKSEIFDDQFSVERPDGSNFTLKIRSTKLEDSAMYFCASSEILARSSYNEQFFGPGTRLTVL.

This chain joins TRBV6-5 and TRBJ2-2; 11 nucleotides line up with TRBD2. This CDR3 comprises 16 residues. Trimming at V came to 0 bases and at J to 5 bases, leaving 2 bases not matched to a gene. In germline, CDR1 is MNHEY, CDR2 SVGAGI. As DNA, the CDR3 is TGTGCCAGCAGTTACTCGACTAGCGGGAAAACCGGGGAGCTGTTTTTT. It is translated as CASSYSTSGKTGELFF.

The chain recombines TRBV28 with TRBJ2-5, with a possible D match to TRBD1 (5 bases). The CDR3 length is 19 residues. The germline V and J ends were trimmed by 3 bases and 3 bases, with 26 bases remaining between them. Germline V gives CDR1 MDHEN, CDR2 SYDVKM. The CDR3 nucleotides are TGTGCCAGCAGTTTCGATCATACACAGGCCGGCGAGCCAAAAGAGACCCAGTACTTC. Translating it yields CASSFDHTQAGEPKETQYF.

V and J are TRBV5-1 and TRBJ1-1; 7 nucleotides agree with TRBD1. The CDR3 is made up of 15 amino acids. CDR1 SGHRS and CDR2 YFSETQ come from the germline V gene. The junction had 9 bases not matched to a gene; V was cut back by 7 bases and J by 0 bases. The CDR3 DNA sequence: TGCGCCAGCGGAGTGGGACAGTACATGAACACTGAAGCTTTCTTT. Translated: CASGVGQYMNTEAFF.

The chain employs TRBV15 and TRBJ2-7; 9 bases map to TRBD1. CDR1 is LNHNV, CDR2 YYDKDF, per germline (reference sequence). Trimming at V came to 7 bases and at J to 1 base, leaving 8 bases not matched to a gene. CDR3 length equals 15 residues. CDR3 in amino acids: CATNNPGTGSYEQYF. Here the CDR3 DNA reads TGTGCCACCAACAACCCCGGGACAGGGTCCTACGAGCAGTACTTC.

The chain is built from TRBV30 and TRBJ2-2; the match to TRBD1 covers 7 bases. The V segment lost 5 bases and the J segment 3 bases; nucleotides outside the gene matches: 9. Germline lookup yields CDR1 GTSNPN and CDR2 SVGIG (reference sequence). The CDR3 runs 15 residues. The CDR3: CAWGIRDRHTGELFF. For the CDR3, the DNA is TGTGCCTGGGGCATTCGGGACAGACACACCGGGGAGCTGTTTTTT.

CDR3 nucleotide sequence: TGTGCCAGCAGTCAGCGGGGGTTACTCGAAGAGACCCAGTACTTC. It yields the protein CASSQRGLLEETQYF. V gene TRBV6-5 combines with J gene TRBJ2-5; 8 nucleotides line up with TRBD2. The V gene end was trimmed by 5 bases and the J gene end by 3 bases; junction bases not matched to a gene: 8. The CDR3 contains 15 residues. Germline CDR1 reads MNHEY; CDR2 reads SVGAGI.

This sequence joins TRBV28 and TRBJ1-6; D is undetermined. The germline CDR1 and CDR2 sequences are MDHEN and SYDVKM. V was cut by 1 base and J by 8 bases, with 18 bases left in between. The CDR3 is 17 residues long. Here the CDR3 DNA reads TGTGCCAGCAGTTTATTGATCGAACATACCCGGGATTCACCCCTCCACTTT. Translated: CASSLLIEHTRDSPLHF.

The rearrangement joins TRBV18 to TRBJ2-7; 10 bases are a match to TRBD2. There are 16 residues in the CDR3. J was trimmed by 4 bases and V by 3 bases; bases with no gene match: 9. Germline V gene sequence: CDR1 KGHSH, CDR2 LQKENI. The CDR3 spells CASSPFPPSGSYEQYF. In nucleotides, the CDR3 is TGTGCCAGCTCACCTTTCCCCCCTAGCGGGAGTTACGAGCAGTACTTC.

The chain joins TRBV9 to TRBJ2-7, with D possibly TRBD2 on 6 matching bases. Trimming removed 0 bases at V and 5 bases at J, with 12 bases between. This CDR3 contains 14 residues. The germline gives CDR1 SGDLS, CDR2 YYNGEE. In DNA, the CDR3 is TGTGCCAGCAGCGTAGGCGTGGGACTCCACGAGCAGTACTTC. Translation gives CASSVGVGLHEQYF.

The chain is built from TRBV11-3 and TRBJ2-7, with 7 bases aligning to TRBD1. Germline trimming cut 4 bases from V and 3 bases from J; bases unmatched to any gene: 6. There are 14 residues in the CDR3. Germline loops: CDR1 SGHNT, CDR2 YENEEA. The CDR3, as DNA: TGTGCCAGCAGCTCGGAGACAGGGAGCTACGAGCAGTACTTC. It specifies CASSSETGSYEQYF.